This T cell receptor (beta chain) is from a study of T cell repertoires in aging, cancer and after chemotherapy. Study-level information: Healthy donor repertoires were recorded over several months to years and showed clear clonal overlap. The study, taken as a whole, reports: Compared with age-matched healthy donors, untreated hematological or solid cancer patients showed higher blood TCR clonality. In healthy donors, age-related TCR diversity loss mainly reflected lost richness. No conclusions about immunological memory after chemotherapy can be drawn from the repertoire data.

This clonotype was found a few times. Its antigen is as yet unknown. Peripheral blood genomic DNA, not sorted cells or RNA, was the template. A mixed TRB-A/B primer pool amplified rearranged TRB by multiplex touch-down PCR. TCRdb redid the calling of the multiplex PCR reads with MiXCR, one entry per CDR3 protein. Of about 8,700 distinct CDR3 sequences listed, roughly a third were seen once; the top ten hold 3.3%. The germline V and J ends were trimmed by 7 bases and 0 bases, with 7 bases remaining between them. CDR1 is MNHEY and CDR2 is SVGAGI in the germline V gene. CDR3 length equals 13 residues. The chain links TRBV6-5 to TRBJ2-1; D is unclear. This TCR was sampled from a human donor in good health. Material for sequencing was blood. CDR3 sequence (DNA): TGTGCCAGCAAGGAGAGCTCCTACAATGAGCAGTTCTTC. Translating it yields CASKESSYNEQFF.